This T cell receptor (beta chain) originates from a study of blood T cell repertoires in COVID-19. Germline CDR1 is SEHNR and CDR2 is FQNEAQ (reference sequence). Trimming at V came to 3 bases and at J to 5 bases, leaving 7 bases not matched to a gene. The CDR3 totals 16 residues. TCRdb's copy holds only in-frame clones and misses some; the assay was immunoSEQ multiplex PCR. The sample shows 450,000 or so clones, approximately 90% of them seen only once. Seattle cases were enrolled at active infection and followed longitudinally. This sequence originates from a man in his late teens or twenties with COVID-19, enrolled during active disease. The chain has TRBV7-9 and TRBJ2-2, with TRBD2 matching over 9 bases. Sequenced material: peripheral blood. CDR3 DNA sequence: TGTGCCAGCAGCTTTACAGCGGGGGGTAGAACCGGGGAGCTGTTTTTT. Translation gives CASSFTAGGRTGELFF.